The rows below give T cell receptor beta chains drawn from one sample of a study of regulatory T cells in long-lasting Graves disease. TCRdb redid the calling of the multiplex PCR reads with MiXCR, one entry per CDR3 protein. The sample includes about 470,000 distinct CDR3 sequences, about a fifth of them seen just once. This material consisted of peripheral blood mononuclear cells (PBMCs), taken when the disease was refractory, from a patient treated with antithyroid drugs. Receptor source: a female donor with Graves disease. Each CDR3 is given with its conserved first and last residue. A D gene is named only where the DNA matches it firmly. Only part of the rows carry a size: once, few, many, or a class if the clone is expanded.

J gene	D gene	V gene	clone size	CDR3 protein	CDR3 DNA
TRBJ2-2	.	TRBV29-1	many	CSVLRQNTGELFF	TGCAGCGTTCTCCGGCAGAACACCGGGGAGCTGTTTTTT
TRBJ2-7	.	TRBV3-1	many	CASSQVGGEQYF	TGTGCCAGCAGCCAAGTAGGAGGCGAGCAGTACTTC
TRBJ2-7	TRBD2	TRBV4-1	.	CASSQVGGGSYEQYF	TGCGCCAGCAGCCAGGTCGGCGGGGGGTCTTACGAGCAGTACTTC
TRBJ2-2	.	TRBV11-3	many	CASSTVYTGELFF	TGTGCCAGCAGCACTGTCTACACCGGGGAGCTGTTTTTT
TRBJ1-2	.	TRBV12-3/TRBV12-4	many	CASSLAGFYGYTF	TGTGCCAGCAGTTTAGCAGGGTTCTATGGCTACACCTTC
TRBJ1-1	.	TRBV19	.	CASSIFRKNTEAFF	TGTGCCAGTAGTATTTTTAGAAAGAACACTGAAGCTTTCTTT
TRBJ1-2	.	TRBV7-9	.	CASSSRGRGYGYTF	TGTGCCAGCAGCTCCCGGGGGCGCGGCTATGGCTACACCTTC
TRBJ1-4	.	TRBV20-1	many	CSAPPRGKMKGKLFF	TGCAGTGCTCCTCCGCGAGGGAAGATGAAAGGAAAACTGTTTTTT
TRBJ2-2	TRBD1	TRBV7-9	.	CASSLGDRGTGELFF	TGTGCCAGCAGCTTGGGGGACAGGGGAACCGGGGAGCTGTTTTTT
TRBJ1-1	.	TRBV18	many	CASSPGLGGTEAFF	TGTGCCAGCTCCCCTGGACTGGGGGGCACTGAAGCTTTCTTT
TRBJ2-7	TRBD1	TRBV6-9	.	CASSYRQGARDEQYF	TGTGCCAGCAGTTACAGACAGGGCGCCCGGGACGAGCAGTACTTC